Each of the 21 T cell receptor beta chains below was sequenced from the same sample in a study of response to subunit inactivated influenza vaccine. Via MiXCR, TCRdb re-called the RT-PCR reads, giving one row per CDR3 protein. The sample has around 500,000 distinct CDR3 sequences, about a tenth seen once. Source: PBMCs from blood, taken 35 to 45 days after vaccination. The receptors derive from a man aged 45-60 years who received an inactivated influenza vaccine.

This clonotype turned up a few times. This chain joins TRBV11-2 and TRBJ2-1; 10 bases are a match to TRBD2. The ends lost 4 bases at V and 12 bases at J; junction bases unmatched: 15. Germline CDR1 and CDR2: SGHAT and FQNNGV. CDR3 length equals 16 residues. CDR3 coding DNA: TGTGCCAGCAGCTCCGAGTTCACTAGCGGGATAATGGTGCAGTTCTTC. Protein: CASSSEFTSGIMVQFF.

The gene calls are TRBV3-1 and TRBJ1-2, with D possibly being TRBD1 (5 bases). CDR3 length: 14 residues. The ends were cut back, 0 bases at V and 4 bases at J, with 9 bases in the middle. Germline V lookup: CDR1 LGHDT, CDR2 YNNKEL (reference sequence). The CDR3 DNA sequence: TGTGCCAGCAGCCAAGATTGGGGCAGCTATGGCTACACCTTC. Translated, it gives CASSQDWGSYGYTF.

The chain uses TRBV7-6 and TRBJ2-4; weak D call: TRBD1 (5 bases). Trimming stripped 1 base from V and 2 bases from J, with 9 bases between. The CDR3 runs to 15 residues. The germline V gene encodes CDR1 SGHVS and CDR2 FNYEAQ. The CDR3 here is CASSLEAGSKNIQYF. For the CDR3, the DNA is TGTGCCAGCAGCTTAGAGGCAGGGTCCAAAAACATTCAGTACTTC. The complete variable domain, with remaining parts taken from reference TRBV7-6 and TRBJ2-4, reads GAGVSQSPRYKVTKRGQDVALRCDPISGHVSLYWYRQALGQGPEFLTYFNYEAQQDKSGLPNDRFSAERPEGSISTLTIQRTEQRDSAMYRCASSLEAGSKNIQYFGAGTRLSVL.

This sequence joins TRBV7-8 and TRBJ2-1; 7 positions agree with TRBD2. The CDR3 is 13 amino acids. After removal of 4 bases from V and 10 bases from J, the junction contained 7 bases not matched to a gene. Germline-derived CDR1 and CDR2 are SGHVS and FQNEAQ. CDR3 in DNA: TGTGCCAGCAGCTCAATTAACGGGGGGGAGCAGTTCTTC. Translating it yields CASSSINGGEQFF.

The chain carries TRBV12-3 or TRBV12-4 and TRBJ1-5; D ambiguous. The CDR3 is 16 amino acids. Trimming took off 5 bases at V and 0 bases at J, with 14 bases between the two ends. CDR3 region: CASSPRRGPSNQPQHF. Written as DNA, the CDR3 is TGTGCCAGCAGTCCCCGGCGCGGGCCTAGCAATCAGCCCCAGCATTTT.

This clonotype was seen ten or more times. The chain combines TRBV12-3 or TRBV12-4 with TRBJ1-1, with unresolved D. V shed 5 bases and J shed 1 base, with 11 bases lying between them. This CDR3 contains 14 residues. The CDR3 region has the DNA TGTGCCAGCAGTCCCGCCCGGGGGAACACTGAAGCTTTCTTT. This sequence encodes CASSPARGNTEAFF.

This clonotype was seen more than once but under ten times. V and J are TRBV15 and TRBJ2-1, with no clear D. Trimming pared 1 base from V and 10 bases from J, leaving 20 bases between. The CDR3 has 16 amino acids. Germline V gene lookup returns CDR1 LNHNV and CDR2 YYDKDF (reference sequence). CDR3 region: CATSRGDLRPNIEQFF. The CDR3 DNA is TGTGCCACCAGCAGAGGTGATCTTCGGCCCAATATAGAGCAGTTCTTC.

This clonotype has just a few counts. The chain carries TRBV6-1 and TRBJ2-2, with 9 bases identical to TRBD1. V lost 7 bases to trimming and J lost 6 bases; unmatched junction nucleotides: 15. The CDR3 totals 17 residues. Germline assignment: CDR1 MNHNS and CDR2 SASEGT. The CDR3 protein is CASTTLRGQGYSGELFF. As DNA, the CDR3 is TGTGCCAGCACCACTCTGAGGGGACAGGGTTACTCCGGGGAGCTGTTTTTT.

At least ten counts were recorded for this clonotype. The genes are TRBV11-1 and TRBJ2-1, with D perhaps matching TRBD1 (6 bases). CDR1 is SGHAT and CDR2 is FQDESV in the germline V gene (reference sequence). The CDR3 length is 18 residues. V dropped 0 bases and J dropped 1 base, with 16 bases sitting between them. The CDR3 sequence: CASSLALDRGPSYNEQFF. The CDR3 bases are TGTGCCAGCAGCTTAGCCTTGGACAGAGGGCCTTCCTACAATGAGCAGTTCTTC.

This clonotype was seen more than once but under ten times. The chain uses TRBV28 and TRBJ2-7; unclear D gene. Looked up from germline, CDR1 is MDHEN and CDR2 is SYDVKM. The CDR3 covers 15 residues. Trimming cost V 8 bases and J 3 bases, with 20 bases left between them. The CDR3 loop is CASAGHEEHYYEQYF. As DNA, the CDR3 is TGTGCCAGCGCCGGGCATGAGGAGCACTACTACGAGCAGTACTTC.

In this sample, this clonotype turned up a few times. The CDR3 DNA reads as TGTGCCAGCAGTGCGGAGGGACAGGGGGGAGAGACCCAGTACTTC. Translated, it gives CASSAEGQGGETQYF. The rearrangement joins TRBV2 to TRBJ2-5, with 11 nucleotides matching TRBD1. V was pared by 4 bases and J by 4 bases, with 5 bases of the junction left unmatched. This CDR3 spans 15 amino acids. In germline, CDR1 is SNHLY, CDR2 FYNNEI.

J is TRBJ1-5 and V is TRBV24-1; TRBD1 might be the D (5 bases). CDR3 length: 16 residues. The germline gives CDR1 KGHDR, CDR2 SFDVKD. V shed 1 base and J shed 7 bases, with 16 bases lying between them. The CDR3 DNA follows: TGTGCCACCAGTGATTTTGGTCCTGTAGGGGACCAGCCCCAGCATTTT. It yields the protein CATSDFGPVGDQPQHF.

The chain is built from TRBV12-3 or TRBV12-4 and TRBJ2-1, with D perhaps being TRBD1 or TRBD2 (6 bases each). Trimming cost V 9 bases and J 2 bases, with 26 bases left between them. The CDR3 is made up of 18 amino acids. DNA for the CDR3: TGTGCCAGTCATAGGGGGGTCAAGCGGGCCCTCACCTACAATGAGCAGTTCTTC. Translating gives CASHRGVKRALTYNEQFF.

The V and J genes are TRBV27 and TRBJ1-2; TRBD1 might be the D (6 bases). V was trimmed by 0 bases and J by 5 bases, leaving 16 bases between them. The CDR3 runs to 16 residues. Germline assignment: CDR1 MNHEY and CDR2 SMNVEV (reference sequence). This CDR3 is CASSLSVGGAGYGYTF. As DNA, the CDR3 is TGTGCCAGCAGTTTATCGGTTGGGGGGGCAGGGTATGGCTACACCTTC.

This clonotype occurred many times. The chain recombines TRBV7-2 with TRBJ1-1; D may be TRBD1 (5 bases). Germline V gives CDR1 SGHTA, CDR2 FQGNSA. This CDR3 has 14 amino acids. Trimming removed 1 base at V and 8 bases at J, with 14 bases between. The CDR3 region has the DNA TGTGCCAGCAGCTTAGGGGGGACGAAGGGAGAAGCTTTCTTT. Amino acid sequence: CASSLGGTKGEAFF.

This clonotype was found a few times. The rearrangement uses TRBV28 and TRBJ2-1; possibly TRBD1 for D (6 bases). V lost 3 bases and J 3 bases, leaving 21 bases between the germline ends. CDR1 is MDHEN, CDR2 SYDVKM, per germline. The CDR3 contains 18 residues. The CDR3 region is CASSFPRAGEINYNEQFF. CDR3 coding DNA: TGTGCCAGCAGTTTCCCCCGGGCAGGGGAGATCAACTACAATGAGCAGTTCTTC.

With respect to this clonotype: At one of its ends the junction is not consistent with the germline gene, which may arise from a read error. The CDR3, as DNA: TGTGCCAGCAGCTTCTCCCACCTCCGAGGGGGGCTGTTTTTT. It translates to CASSFSHLRGGLFF. This chain joins TRBV27 and TRBJ2-2, with TRBD1 as a possible D gene (6 bases). Germline loops: CDR1 MNHEY, CDR2 SMNVEV (reference sequence). CDR3 length: 14 residues.

This clonotype was picked up one time. The chain couples TRBV6-5 to TRBJ2-2; the match to TRBD2 covers 10 bases. V trimming: 2 bases; J trimming: 4 bases; junction bases outside the gene matches: 4. Germline CDR1 MNHEY, CDR2 SVGAGI. The CDR3 has 16 amino acids. CDR3 nucleotide sequence: TGTGCCAGCAGTTACGCTAGCGGGGGAACCACCGGGGAGCTGTTTTTT. It encodes CASSYASGGTTGELFF.

This clonotype was counted only a few times. The chain couples TRBV6-1 to TRBJ1-2, with 9 nucleotides matching TRBD1. The CDR3 is 15 amino acids. Looked up from germline, CDR1 is MNHNS and CDR2 is SASEGT. V gave up 6 bases and J gave up 6 bases; unmatched junction bases: 11. The CDR3: CASRDPGQGGHGYTF. The DNA of the CDR3 is TGTGCCAGCAGAGATCCGGGACAGGGCGGCCATGGCTACACCTTC.

This clonotype was counted a few times. The chain recombines TRBV7-9 with TRBJ2-1, with 8 bases that match TRBD2. This CDR3 is built from 15 residues. The V and J ends lost 4 bases and 5 bases, in that order; junction bases with no gene match: 7. The V gene's germline CDR1 is SEHNR and CDR2 FQNEAQ (reference sequence). The CDR3 region has the DNA TGTGCCAGCAGCTCCCCACTAGCGGCAAACAATGAGCAGTTCTTC. It specifies CASSSPLAANNEQFF.

This clonotype came up a few times. The V gene is TRBV3-1, the J gene TRBJ2-7, with 7 bases that match TRBD1. The ends lost 2 bases at V and 2 bases at J; junction bases unmatched: 9. Germline CDR1 is LGHDT and CDR2 is YNNKEL (reference sequence). CDR3 size: 16 residues. In DNA, the CDR3 is TGTGCCAGCAGCCAAACCCCCTGGGGACAGCCCTACGAGCAGTACTTC. Protein product: CASSQTPWGQPYEQYF.